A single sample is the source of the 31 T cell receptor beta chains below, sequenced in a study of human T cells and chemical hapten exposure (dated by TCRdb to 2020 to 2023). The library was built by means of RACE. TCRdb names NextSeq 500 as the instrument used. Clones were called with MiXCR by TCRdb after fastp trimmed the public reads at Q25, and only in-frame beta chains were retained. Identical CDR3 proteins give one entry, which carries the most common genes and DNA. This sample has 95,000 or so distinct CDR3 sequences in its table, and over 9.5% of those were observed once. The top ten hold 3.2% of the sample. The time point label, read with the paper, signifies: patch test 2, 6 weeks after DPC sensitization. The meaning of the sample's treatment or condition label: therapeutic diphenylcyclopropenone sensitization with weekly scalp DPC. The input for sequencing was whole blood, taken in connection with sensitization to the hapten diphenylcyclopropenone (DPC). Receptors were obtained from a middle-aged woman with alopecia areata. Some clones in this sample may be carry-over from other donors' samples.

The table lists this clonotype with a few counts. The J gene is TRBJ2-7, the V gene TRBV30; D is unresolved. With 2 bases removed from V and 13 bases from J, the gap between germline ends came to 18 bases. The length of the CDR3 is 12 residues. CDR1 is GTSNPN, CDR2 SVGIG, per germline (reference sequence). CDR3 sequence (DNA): TGTGCCTGGAGTAACAGAATTGGAATCTACTACTTC. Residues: CAWSNRIGIYYF. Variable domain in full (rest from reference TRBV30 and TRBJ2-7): SQTIHQWPATLVQPVGSPLSLECTVEGTSNPNLYWYRQAAGRGLQLLFYSVGIGQISSEVPQNLSASRPQDRQFILSSKKLLLSDSGFYLCAWSNRIGIYYFGPGTRLTVT.

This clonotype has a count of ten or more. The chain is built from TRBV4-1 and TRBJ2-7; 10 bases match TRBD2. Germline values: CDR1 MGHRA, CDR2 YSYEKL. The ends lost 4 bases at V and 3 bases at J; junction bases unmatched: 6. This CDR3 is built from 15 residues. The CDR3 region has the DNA TGCGCCAGCAGCCCAAGCGGGAGGGCCCTCTACGAGCAGTACTTC. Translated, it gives CASSPSGRALYEQYF.

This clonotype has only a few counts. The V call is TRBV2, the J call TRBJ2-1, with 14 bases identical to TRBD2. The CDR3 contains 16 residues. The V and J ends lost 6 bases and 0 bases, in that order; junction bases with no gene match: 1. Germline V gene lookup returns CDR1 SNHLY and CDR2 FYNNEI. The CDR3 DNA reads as TGTGCCAGCAGGGGACTAGCGGGGGTCTCCTACAATGAGCAGTTCTTC. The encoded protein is CASRGLAGVSYNEQFF.

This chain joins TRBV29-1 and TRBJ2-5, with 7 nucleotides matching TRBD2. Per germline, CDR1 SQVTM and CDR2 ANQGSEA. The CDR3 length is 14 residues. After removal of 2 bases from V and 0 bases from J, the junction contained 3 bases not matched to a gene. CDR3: CSVEPLADQETQYF. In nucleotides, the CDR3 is TGCAGCGTTGAACCCCTAGCGGACCAAGAGACCCAGTACTTC.

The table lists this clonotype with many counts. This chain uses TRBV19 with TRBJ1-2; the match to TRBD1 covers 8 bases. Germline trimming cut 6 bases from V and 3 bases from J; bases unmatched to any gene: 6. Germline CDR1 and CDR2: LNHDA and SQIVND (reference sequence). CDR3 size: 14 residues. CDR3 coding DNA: TGTGCCAGTAGGATGGACAGGGCCCACTATGGCTACACCTTC. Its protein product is CASRMDRAHYGYTF.

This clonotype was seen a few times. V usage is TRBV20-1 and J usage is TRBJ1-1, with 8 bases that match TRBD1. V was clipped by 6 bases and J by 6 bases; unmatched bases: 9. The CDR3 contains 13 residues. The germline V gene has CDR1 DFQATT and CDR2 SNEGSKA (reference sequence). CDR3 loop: CSAWGTGSSEAFF. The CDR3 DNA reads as TGCAGTGCCTGGGGGACAGGATCCTCTGAAGCTTTCTTT.

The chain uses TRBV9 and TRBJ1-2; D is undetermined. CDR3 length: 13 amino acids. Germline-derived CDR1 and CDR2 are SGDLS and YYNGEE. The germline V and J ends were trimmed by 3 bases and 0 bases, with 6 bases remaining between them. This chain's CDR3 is CASSASTNYGYTF. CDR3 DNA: TGTGCCAGCAGCGCCTCCACTAACTATGGCTACACCTTC.

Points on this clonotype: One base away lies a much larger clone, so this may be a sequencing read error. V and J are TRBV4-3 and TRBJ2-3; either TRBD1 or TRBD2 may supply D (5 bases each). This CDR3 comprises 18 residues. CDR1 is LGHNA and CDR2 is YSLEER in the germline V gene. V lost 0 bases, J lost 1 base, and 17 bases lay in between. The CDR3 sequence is CASSQDRLGPGRTDTQYF. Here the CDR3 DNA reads TGCGCCAGCAGCCAAGATAGGCTGGGGCCGGGGCGCACAGATACGCAGTATTTT.

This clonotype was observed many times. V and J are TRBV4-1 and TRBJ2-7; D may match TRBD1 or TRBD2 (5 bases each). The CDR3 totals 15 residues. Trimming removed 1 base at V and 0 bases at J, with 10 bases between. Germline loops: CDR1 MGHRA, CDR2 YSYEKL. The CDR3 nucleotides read TGCGCCAGCAGCCAAGTAGCAGGGAGCTCCTACGAGCAGTACTTC. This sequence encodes CASSQVAGSSYEQYF.

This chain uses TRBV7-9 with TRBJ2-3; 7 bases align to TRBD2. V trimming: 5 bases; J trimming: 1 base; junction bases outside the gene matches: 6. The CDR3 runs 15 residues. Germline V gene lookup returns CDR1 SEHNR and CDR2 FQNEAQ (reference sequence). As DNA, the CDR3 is TGTGCCAGCAGCGCGGGGGTTCAGGGCACAGATACGCAGTATTTT. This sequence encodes CASSAGVQGTDTQYF.

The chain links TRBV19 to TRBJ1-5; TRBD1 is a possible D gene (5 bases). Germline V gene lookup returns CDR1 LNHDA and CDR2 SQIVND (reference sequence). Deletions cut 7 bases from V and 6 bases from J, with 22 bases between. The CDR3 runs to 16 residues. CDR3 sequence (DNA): TGTGCCAGTAAGGCCCCCCAGGGAGACGGAGCTCAGCCCCAGCATTTT. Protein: CASKAPQGDGAQPQHF.

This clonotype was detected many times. CDR3 residues: CASSRDRGRETQYF. Here the CDR3 DNA reads TGTGCCAGCAGTCGGGACAGGGGTAGGGAGACCCAGTACTTC. V usage is TRBV2 and J usage is TRBJ2-5; 10 nucleotides line up with TRBD1. Germline V gene sequence: CDR1 SNHLY, CDR2 FYNNEI. The CDR3 has 14 amino acids. V shed 5 bases and J 5 bases; nucleotides not matched to a gene: 5. The full variable domain, completed using reference TRBV2 and TRBJ2-5, is EPEVTQTPSHQVTQMGQEVILRCVPISNHLYFYWYRQILGQKVEFLVSFYNNEISEKSEIFDDQFSVERPDGSNFTLKIRSTKLEDSAMYFCASSRDRGRETQYFGPGTRLLVL.

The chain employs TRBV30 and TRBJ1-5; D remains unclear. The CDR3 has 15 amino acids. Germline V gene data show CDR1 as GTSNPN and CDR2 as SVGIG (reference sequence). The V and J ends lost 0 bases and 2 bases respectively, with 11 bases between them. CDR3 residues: CAWSVIHGGNQPQHF. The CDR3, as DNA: TGTGCCTGGAGTGTAATCCACGGGGGCAATCAGCCCCAGCATTTT.

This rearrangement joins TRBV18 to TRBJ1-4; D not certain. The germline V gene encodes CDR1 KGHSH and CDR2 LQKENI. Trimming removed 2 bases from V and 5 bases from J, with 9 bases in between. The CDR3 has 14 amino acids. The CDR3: CASSPGTKNEKLFF. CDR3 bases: TGTGCCAGCTCACCAGGCACGAAAAATGAAAAACTGTTTTTT.

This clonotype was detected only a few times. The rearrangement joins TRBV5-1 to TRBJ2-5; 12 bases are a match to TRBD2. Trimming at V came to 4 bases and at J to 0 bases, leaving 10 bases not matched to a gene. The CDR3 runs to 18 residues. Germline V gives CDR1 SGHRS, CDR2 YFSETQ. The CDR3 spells CASSPRFGLAGHQETQYF. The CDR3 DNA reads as TGCGCCAGCAGCCCCAGATTCGGACTAGCGGGACACCAAGAGACCCAGTACTTC.

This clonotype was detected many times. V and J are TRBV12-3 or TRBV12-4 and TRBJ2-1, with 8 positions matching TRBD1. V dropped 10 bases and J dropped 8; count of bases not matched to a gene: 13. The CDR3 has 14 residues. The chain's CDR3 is CATGWAGGRYEQFF. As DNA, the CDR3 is TGTGCCACCGGCTGGGCAGGGGGCAGGTATGAGCAGTTCTTC.

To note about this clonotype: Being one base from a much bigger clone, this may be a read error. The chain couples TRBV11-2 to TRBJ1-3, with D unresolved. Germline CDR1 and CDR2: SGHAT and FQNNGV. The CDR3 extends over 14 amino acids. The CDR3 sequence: CTSSQGSSGNTIYF. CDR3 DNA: TGTACCAGCAGTCAAGGGTCCTCTGGAAACACCATATATTTT.

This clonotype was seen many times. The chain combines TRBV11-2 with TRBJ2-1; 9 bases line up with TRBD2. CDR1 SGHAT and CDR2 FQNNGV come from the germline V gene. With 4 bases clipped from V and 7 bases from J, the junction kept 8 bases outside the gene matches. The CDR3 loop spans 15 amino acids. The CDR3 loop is CASSSGTSPYNEQFF. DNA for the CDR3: TGTGCCAGCAGCTCAGGGACTAGCCCGTATAATGAGCAGTTCTTC.

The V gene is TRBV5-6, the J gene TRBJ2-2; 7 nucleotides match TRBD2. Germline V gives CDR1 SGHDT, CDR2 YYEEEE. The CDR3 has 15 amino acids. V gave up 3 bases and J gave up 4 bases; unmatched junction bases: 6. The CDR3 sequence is CASSSWTRITGELFF. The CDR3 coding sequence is TGTGCCAGCAGCTCATGGACTAGGATCACCGGGGAGCTGTTTTTT.

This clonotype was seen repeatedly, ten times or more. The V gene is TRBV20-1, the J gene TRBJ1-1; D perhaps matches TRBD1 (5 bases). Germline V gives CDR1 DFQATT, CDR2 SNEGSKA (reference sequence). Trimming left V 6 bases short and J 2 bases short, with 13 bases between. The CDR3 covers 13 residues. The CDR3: CSAGAGGNTEAFF. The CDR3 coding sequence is TGCAGTGCAGGGGCAGGAGGTAACACTGAAGCTTTCTTT.

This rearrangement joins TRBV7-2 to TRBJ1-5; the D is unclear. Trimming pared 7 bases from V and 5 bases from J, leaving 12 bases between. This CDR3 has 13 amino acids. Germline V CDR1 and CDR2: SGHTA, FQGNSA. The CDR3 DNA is TGTGCCAGCACCTGGGATCTTTATCAGCCCCAGCATTTT. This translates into CASTWDLYQPQHF.

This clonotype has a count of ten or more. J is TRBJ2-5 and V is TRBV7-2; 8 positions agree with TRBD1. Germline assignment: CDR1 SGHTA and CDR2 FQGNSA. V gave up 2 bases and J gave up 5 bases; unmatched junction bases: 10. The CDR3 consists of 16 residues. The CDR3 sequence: CASSLHPTGVGETQYF. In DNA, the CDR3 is TGTGCCAGCAGCTTACACCCGACAGGGGTCGGCGAGACCCAGTACTTC.

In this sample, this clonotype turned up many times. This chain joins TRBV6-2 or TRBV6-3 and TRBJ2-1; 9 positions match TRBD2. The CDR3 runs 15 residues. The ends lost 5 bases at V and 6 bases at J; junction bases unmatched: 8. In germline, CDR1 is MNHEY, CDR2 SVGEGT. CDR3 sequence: CASSRQGAGGNEQFF. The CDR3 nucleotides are TGTGCCAGCAGTCGCCAGGGAGCGGGGGGCAATGAGCAGTTCTTC.

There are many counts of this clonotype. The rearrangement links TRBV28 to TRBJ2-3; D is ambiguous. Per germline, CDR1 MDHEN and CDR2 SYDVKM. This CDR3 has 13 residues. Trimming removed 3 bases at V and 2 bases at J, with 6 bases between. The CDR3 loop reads CASSFRLTDTQYF. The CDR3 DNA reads TGTGCCAGCAGTTTCCGGCTCACAGATACGCAGTATTTT.

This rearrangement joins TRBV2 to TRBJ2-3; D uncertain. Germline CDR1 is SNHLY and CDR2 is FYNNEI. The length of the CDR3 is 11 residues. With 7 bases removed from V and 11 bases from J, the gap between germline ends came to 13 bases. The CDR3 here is CASTADRRQYF. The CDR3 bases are TGTGCCAGCACAGCCGACCGACGGCAGTATTTT.

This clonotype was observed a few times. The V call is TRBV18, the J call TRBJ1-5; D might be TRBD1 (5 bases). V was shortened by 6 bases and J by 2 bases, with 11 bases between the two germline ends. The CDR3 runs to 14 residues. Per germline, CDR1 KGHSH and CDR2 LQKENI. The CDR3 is CASSGGWGNQPQHF. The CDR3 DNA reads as TGTGCCAGCTCGGGGGGTTGGGGCAATCAGCCCCAGCATTTT.

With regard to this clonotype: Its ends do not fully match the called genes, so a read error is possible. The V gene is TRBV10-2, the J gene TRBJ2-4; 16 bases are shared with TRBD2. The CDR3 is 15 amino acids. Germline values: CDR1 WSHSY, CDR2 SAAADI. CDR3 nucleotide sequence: TGCGCCAGCAGTGAAACAGGGACTAGCGGGAGGGCCGGTTTTTTC. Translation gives CASSETGTSGRAGFF.

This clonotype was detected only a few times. CDR3 nucleotides: TGTGCCAGCAGCAGAGGACAGGGTAGGGCAGATACGCAGTATTTT. Protein: CASSRGQGRADTQYF. This chain uses TRBV12-3 or TRBV12-4 with TRBJ2-3, with 8 nucleotides matching TRBD1. CDR3 length equals 15 residues. Trimming removed 6 bases from V and 4 bases from J; junction bases left unmatched: 9.

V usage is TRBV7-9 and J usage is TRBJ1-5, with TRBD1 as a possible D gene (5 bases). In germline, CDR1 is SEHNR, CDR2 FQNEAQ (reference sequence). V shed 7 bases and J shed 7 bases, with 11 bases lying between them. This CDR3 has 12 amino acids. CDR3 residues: CASNKEGQPQHF. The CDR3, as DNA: TGTGCCAGCAACAAGGAGGGGCAGCCCCAGCATTTT.

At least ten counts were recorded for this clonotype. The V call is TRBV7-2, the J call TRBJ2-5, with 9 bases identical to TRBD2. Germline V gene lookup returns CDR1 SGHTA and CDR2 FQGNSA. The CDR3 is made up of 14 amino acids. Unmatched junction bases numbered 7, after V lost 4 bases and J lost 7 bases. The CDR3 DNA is TGTGCCAGCAGCTCCTCTAGCGGGGTTGGGACCCAGTACTTC. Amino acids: CASSSSSGVGTQYF. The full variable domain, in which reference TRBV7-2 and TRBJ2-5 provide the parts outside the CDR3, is GAGVSQSPSNKVTEKGKDVELRCDPISGHTALYWYRQSLGQGLEFLIYFQGNSAPDKSGLPSDRFSAERTGGSVSTLTIQRTQQEDSAVYLCASSSSSGVGTQYFGPGTRLLVL.

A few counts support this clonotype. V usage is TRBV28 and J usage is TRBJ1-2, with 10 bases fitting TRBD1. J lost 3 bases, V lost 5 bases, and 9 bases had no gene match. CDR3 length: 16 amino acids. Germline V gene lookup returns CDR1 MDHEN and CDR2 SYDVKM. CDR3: CASSPPGTGAHYGYTF. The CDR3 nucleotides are TGTGCCAGCAGTCCCCCCGGGACAGGGGCTCACTATGGCTACACCTTC.